This T cell receptor beta chain emerged from a study of long-term antiretroviral therapy in people with HIV. Broader study findings: Repertoires from HIV showed CDR3 length ranges narrower than those of controls. Patients on ART gained diversity, which nonetheless stayed below transplant donor controls. Drawn between the mid-2000s and the late 2010s, the blood was possibly obtained under older ART regimens.

In the case of this clone: The antigen remains unidentified.

Sampling of each donor yielded at least one pre-ART PBMC sample and at least two post-ART PBMC samples. Runs used v3.0 of the immunoSEQ assay and were done at survey level. Repertoires were generated with immunoSEQ multiplex PCR, while TCRdb's copy carries only in-frame clones and drops some. Of about 28,000 clones listed, 75% to 90% are singletons. V dropped 2 bases and J dropped 2 bases, with 4 bases sitting between them. This CDR3 is built from 12 residues. Germline lookup yields CDR1 SGHVS and CDR2 FNYEAQ. The gene calls are TRBV7-6 and TRBJ2-7; D call uncertain. This receptor was identified in a man in his forties with HIV. Sequencing was performed on unsorted PBMCs, taken 0.3 years after starting antiretroviral therapy. The CDR3 here is CASSLNAYEQYF. The CDR3, as DNA: TGTGCCAGCAGCTTAAATGCCTACGAGCAGTACTTC.